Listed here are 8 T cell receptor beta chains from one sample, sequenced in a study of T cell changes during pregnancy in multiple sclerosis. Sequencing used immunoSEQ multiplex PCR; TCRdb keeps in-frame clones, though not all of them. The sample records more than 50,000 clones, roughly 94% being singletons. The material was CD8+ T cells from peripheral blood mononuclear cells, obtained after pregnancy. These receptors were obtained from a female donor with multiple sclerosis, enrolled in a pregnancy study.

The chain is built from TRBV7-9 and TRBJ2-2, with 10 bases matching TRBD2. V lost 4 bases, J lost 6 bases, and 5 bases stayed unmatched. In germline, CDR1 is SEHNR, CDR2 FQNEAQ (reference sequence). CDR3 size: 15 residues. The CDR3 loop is CASSSTSGISGELFF. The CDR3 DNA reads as TGTGCCAGCAGCTCAACTAGCGGGATATCCGGGGAGCTGTTTTTT.

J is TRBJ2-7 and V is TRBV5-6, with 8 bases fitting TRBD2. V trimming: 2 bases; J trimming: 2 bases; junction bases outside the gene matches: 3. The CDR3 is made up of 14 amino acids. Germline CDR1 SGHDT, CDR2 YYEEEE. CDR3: CASSLTGLAYEQYF. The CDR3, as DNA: TGTGCCAGCAGCTTAACGGGACTAGCCTACGAGCAGTACTTC. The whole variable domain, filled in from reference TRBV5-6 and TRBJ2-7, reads DAGVTQSPTHLIKTRGQQVTLRCSPKSGHDTVSWYQQALGQGPQFIFQYYEEEERQRGNFPDRFSGHQFPNYSSELNVNALLLGDSALYLCASSLTGLAYEQYFGPGTRLTVT.

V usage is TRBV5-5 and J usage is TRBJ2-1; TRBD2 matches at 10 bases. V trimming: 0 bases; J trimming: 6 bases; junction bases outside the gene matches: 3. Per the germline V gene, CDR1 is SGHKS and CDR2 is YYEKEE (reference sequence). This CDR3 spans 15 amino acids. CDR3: CASSLELAGRNEQFF. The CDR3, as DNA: TGTGCCAGCAGCTTGGAACTAGCGGGACGCAATGAGCAGTTCTTC.

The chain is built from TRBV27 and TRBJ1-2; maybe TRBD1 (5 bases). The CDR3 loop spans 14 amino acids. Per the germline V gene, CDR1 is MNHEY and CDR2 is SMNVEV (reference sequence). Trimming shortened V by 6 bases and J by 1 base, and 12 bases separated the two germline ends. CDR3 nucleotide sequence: TGTGCCAGCAGCAACTCAGGACATAACTATGGCTACACCTTC. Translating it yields CASSNSGHNYGYTF.

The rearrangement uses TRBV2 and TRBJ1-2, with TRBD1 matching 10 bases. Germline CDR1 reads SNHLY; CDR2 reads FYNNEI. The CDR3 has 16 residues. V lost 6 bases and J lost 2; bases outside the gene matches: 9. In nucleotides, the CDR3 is TGTGCCAGCAGCCTAATAAGGACAGGGGGAAACTATGGCTACACCTTC. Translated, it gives CASSLIRTGGNYGYTF.

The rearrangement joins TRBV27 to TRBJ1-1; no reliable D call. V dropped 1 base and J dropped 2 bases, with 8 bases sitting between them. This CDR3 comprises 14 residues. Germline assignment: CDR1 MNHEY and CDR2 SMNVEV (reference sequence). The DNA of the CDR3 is TGTGCCAGCAGTTTATTGGCGGCTAACACTGAAGCTTTCTTT. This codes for CASSLLAANTEAFF.

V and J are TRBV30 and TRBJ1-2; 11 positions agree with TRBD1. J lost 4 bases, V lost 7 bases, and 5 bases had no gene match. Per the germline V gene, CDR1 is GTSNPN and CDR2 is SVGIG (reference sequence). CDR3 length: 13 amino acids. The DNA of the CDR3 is TGTGCCTTGGACAGGGGGCCGGTCTATGGCTACACCTTC. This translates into CALDRGPVYGYTF.

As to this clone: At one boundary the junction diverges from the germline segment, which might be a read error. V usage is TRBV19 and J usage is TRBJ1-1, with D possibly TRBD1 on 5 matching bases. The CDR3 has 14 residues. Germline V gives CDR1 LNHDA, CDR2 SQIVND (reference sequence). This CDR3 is CASSMVGQNTEAFF. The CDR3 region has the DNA TGTGCCAGTAGTATGGTGGGGCAGAACACTGAGGCTTTCTTT.